This TCR beta chain was recovered during a study of cytomegalovirus exposure and HLA in healthy donors. Study-wide context: The roughly 130 validation repertoires used the same platform as the roughly 670 first-cohort repertoires, a later analysis reported. Study-level findings and limits: Reportedly, diagnosis of cytomegalovirus status by the classifier showed high specificity and sensitivity.

This clone was detected a few times. What it recognizes is unknown. The CDR3 has 13 amino acids. The germline V gene encodes CDR1 LNHNV and CDR2 YYDKDF (reference sequence). Trimming shortened V by 7 bases and J by 8 bases, and 14 bases separated the two germline ends. Repertoires were generated with immunoSEQ multiplex PCR, while TCRdb's copy carries only in-frame clones and drops some. The data show around 75,000 clones, about 85% seen once. The sequenced sample was PBMCs. The sequence was collected from a man younger than 40 in good health and CMV-seronegative. The chain links TRBV15 to TRBJ1-4, with a tentative D call TRBD1 (5 bases). The CDR3 DNA sequence: TGTGCCACCACAACTCAGCACAGGGAAAAACTGTTTTTT. It specifies CATTTQHREKLFF.